A selection of T cell receptor beta chains follows, all from one sample in a study of response to subunit inactivated influenza vaccine. TCRdb used MiXCR to reprocess the RT-PCR reads, holding one entry per CDR3 protein. The repertoire holds approximately 250,000 distinct CDR3 sequences, roughly an eighth seen once, with over 6.5% in the top ten. The sample was non-naive T cells sorted from PBMCs, taken roughly 2 weeks before vaccination. The receptors were gathered from a man aged 45-65 years who received an inactivated influenza vaccine. The CDR3 runs from the conserved cysteine through the conserved F or W. D genes are given only for firm matches. Rows may omit the clone size; those that give it use once, few, many or a size class.

cdr3_aa cdr3_nt clone_size cdr3_length v_call d_call j_call
CASSSSSATYNEQFF TGTGCCAGCAGCTCGTCTAGCGCAACATACAATGAGCAGTTCTTC many 15 TRBV7-2 - TRBJ2-1
CASSLVDEQFF TGCGCCAGCAGCTTGGTCGATGAGCAGTTCTTC many 11 TRBV5-1 - TRBJ2-1
CASSQSRDGEQFF TGCGCCAGCAGCCAAAGTAGGGACGGTGAGCAGTTCTTC - 13 TRBV4-3 - TRBJ2-1
CASSRVGVRGTQYF TGTGCCAGCAGCCGGGTGGGGGTACGGGGTACGCAGTATTTT few 14 TRBV7-9 - TRBJ2-3
CATGTFSTDTQYF TGTGCCACCGGGACGTTCAGCACAGATACGCAGTATTTT many 13 TRBV24-1 - TRBJ2-3
CSANSANPYNEQFF TGCAGTGCTAATAGCGCGAACCCTTACAATGAGCAGTTCTTC - 14 TRBV20-1 - TRBJ2-1
CASSRNRGRQPQHF TGTGCCAGCAGCCGAAACAGGGGACGGCAGCCCCAGCATTTT many 14 TRBV6-1 TRBD1 TRBJ1-5
CASTSTGYDTEAFF TGTGCCAGCACCTCGACAGGGTACGACACTGAAGCTTTCTTT few 14 TRBV12-3/TRBV12-4 TRBD1 TRBJ1-1
CASSLGTTYEQYF TGCGCCAGCAGCCTCGGGACCACCTACGAGCAGTACTTC many 13 TRBV5-1 - TRBJ2-7
CAISESSGSSYNEQFF TGTGCCATCAGTGAGTCAAGCGGGAGCTCCTACAATGAGCAGTTCTTC few 16 TRBV10-3 TRBD2 TRBJ2-1
CSAPPQGNTGELFF TGCAGTGCTCCACCACAGGGGAACACCGGGGAGCTGTTTTTT - 14 TRBV20-1 - TRBJ2-2
CASSRHGAGGRYQYF TGTGCCAGCAGTCGCCATGGGGCGGGGGGCCGGTACCAGTACTTC - 15 TRBV12-3/TRBV12-4 TRBD2 TRBJ2-5
CATSRDLRRSDEQYF TGTGCCACCAGCAGAGATCTTAGGAGGTCCGACGAGCAGTACTTC - 15 TRBV15 - TRBJ2-7
CASSYSISGRYEQYF TGTGCCAGCAGTTACTCGATCTCCGGCCGCTACGAGCAGTACTTC few 15 TRBV6-5 - TRBJ2-7
CSTAAGTGIMSYEQYF TGCAGTACCGCCGCCGGGACAGGCATAATGTCCTACGAGCAGTACTTC many 16 TRBV20-1 TRBD1 TRBJ2-7
CASSSAPSAGELFF TGTGCCAGCAGCTCCGCGCCTTCTGCCGGGGAGCTGTTTTTT - 14 TRBV7-3 - TRBJ2-2
CASSIGPANTEAFF TGTGCCAGCAGCATCGGACCTGCGAACACTGAAGCTTTCTTT many 14 TRBV7-8 - TRBJ1-1
CASSFVAPGAGANVLTF TGCGCCAGCAGCTTCGTGGCCCCAGGGGCTGGGGCCAACGTCCTGACTTTC many 17 TRBV5-1 - TRBJ2-6
CSAKGQATISGANVLTF TGCAGTGCTAAGGGACAGGCAACGATTTCTGGGGCCAACGTCCTGACTTTC - 17 TRBV20-1 TRBD1 TRBJ2-6
CASSFGAGGGEQYF TGTGCCAGCAGTTTCGGAGCGGGAGGGGGCGAGCAGTACTTC many 14 TRBV27 TRBD2 TRBJ2-7
CASNPGLLIYNEQFF TGTGCCAGCAACCCGGGACTCCTCATCTACAATGAGCAGTTCTTC few 15 TRBV6-2/TRBV6-3 - TRBJ2-1
CASRIGDTEAFF TGTGCCAGTAGAATTGGTGACACTGAAGCTTTCTTT many 12 TRBV19 - TRBJ1-1
CASSYSRSSITGELFF TGTGCCAGCAGTTACTCTAGATCAAGCATCACCGGGGAGCTGTTTTTT - 16 TRBV6-2/TRBV6-3 - TRBJ2-2
CASARGPGQGDTGELFF TGTGCCAGCGCCAGGGGTCCGGGACAGGGAGACACCGGGGAGCTGTTTTTT few 17 TRBV9 TRBD1 TRBJ2-2
CASSTSGYEQYF TGTGCCAGCAGTACTAGCGGGTACGAGCAGTACTTC many 12 TRBV12-3/TRBV12-4 TRBD2 TRBJ2-7
CASSPGDIINSEAFF TGCGCCAGCAGCCCCGGGGACATAATTAATAGTGAAGCTTTCTTT - 15 TRBV5-1 - TRBJ1-1
CASSLGGLTYNSPLHF TGTGCCAGCAGCTTAGGGGGCCTTACCTATAATTCACCCCTCCACTTT - 16 TRBV7-8 - TRBJ1-6
CASSYGQTGELFF TGTGCCAGCAGTTACGGACAGACCGGGGAGCTGTTTTTT few 13 TRBV6-2/TRBV6-3 - TRBJ2-2
CATSRDSLAGDTGELFF TGTGCCACCAGCAGAGATAGTCTAGCGGGAGACACCGGGGAGCTGTTTTTT many 17 TRBV15 TRBD2 TRBJ2-2
CAVGGKYEQYF TGTGCAGTGGGGGGGAAGTACGAGCAGTACTTC few 11 TRBV3-1 TRBD2 TRBJ2-7
CASNSGSVVQETQYF TGTGCCAGCAATTCCGGGTCGGTTGTACAAGAGACCCAGTACTTC - 15 TRBV28 - TRBJ2-5
CASSWTSGSLSYNEQFF TGTGCCAGCAGTTGGACTAGCGGGAGTTTATCCTACAATGAGCAGTTCTTC many 17 TRBV7-8 TRBD2 TRBJ2-1
CASSLAGYGNTIYF TGCGCCAGCAGCTTGGCTGGGTACGGAAACACCATATATTTT many 14 TRBV5-1 - TRBJ1-3
CASGGQTYEQYF TGTGCCAGTGGGGGACAGACCTACGAGCAGTACTTC many 12 TRBV6-1 TRBD1 TRBJ2-7
CASTSGGTTNTDTQYF TGTGCCAGCACTTCGGGCGGGACAACCAACACAGATACGCAGTATTTT - 16 TRBV6-5 - TRBJ2-3
CASSRGQGTKNIQYF TGCGCCAGCAGCCGTGGGCAGGGAACCAAAAACATTCAGTACTTC many 15 TRBV4-1 - TRBJ2-4
CATSREAGTPHNEQFF TGTGCCACCAGCAGAGAAGCGGGAACCCCCCACAATGAGCAGTTCTTC - 16 TRBV15 TRBD2 TRBJ2-1
CASRGDRPAEQYF TGTGCCAGCAGGGGGGACAGGCCTGCAGAGCAGTACTTC - 13 TRBV6-1 TRBD1 TRBJ2-7
CASSFRRNTEAFF TGTGCCAGCAGTTTTCGCAGGAACACTGAAGCTTTCTTT many 13 TRBV12-3/TRBV12-4 - TRBJ1-1
CASSLDGGGSTEAFF TGCGCCAGCAGCTTGGACGGGGGGGGGTCCACTGAAGCTTTCTTT few 15 TRBV5-1 - TRBJ1-1